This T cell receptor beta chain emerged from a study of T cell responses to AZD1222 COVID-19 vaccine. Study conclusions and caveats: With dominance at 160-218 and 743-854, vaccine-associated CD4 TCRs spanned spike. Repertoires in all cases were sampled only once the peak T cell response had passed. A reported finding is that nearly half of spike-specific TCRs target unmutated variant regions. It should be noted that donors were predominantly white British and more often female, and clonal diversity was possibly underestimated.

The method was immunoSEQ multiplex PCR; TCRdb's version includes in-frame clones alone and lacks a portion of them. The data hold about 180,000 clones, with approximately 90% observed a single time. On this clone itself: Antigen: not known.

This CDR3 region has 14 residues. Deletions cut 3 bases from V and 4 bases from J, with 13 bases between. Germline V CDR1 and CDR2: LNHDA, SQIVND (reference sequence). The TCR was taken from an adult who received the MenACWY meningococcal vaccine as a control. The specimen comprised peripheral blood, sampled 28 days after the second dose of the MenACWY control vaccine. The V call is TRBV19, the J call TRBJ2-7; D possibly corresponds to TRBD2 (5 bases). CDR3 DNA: TGTGCCAGTAGTATGTACGGGAATGGTTACGAGCAGTACTTC. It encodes CASSMYGNGYEQYF.